This is a list of T cell receptor beta chains from one sample in a study of blood T cell repertoires in COVID-19. Sequenced by immunoSEQ multiplex PCR; TCRdb stores in-frame clones only, minus some. This table holds 430,000 or so clones, roughly 90% found once. Material for sequencing was PBMCs or T cells enriched from blood (not recorded which). The receptors shown here come from a woman between 35 and 50 years old who had recovered from COVID-19. The CDR3 runs from the conserved cysteine through the conserved F or W. Clone size is stated in some rows and not others, as once, few, many or a class when expanded.

j_call v_call clone_size cdr3_aa
TRBJ1-1 TRBV5-8 NA CASSLGAGFVNTEAFF
TRBJ2-7 TRBV18 NA CASSPSPGLAGGEQYF
TRBJ2-7 TRBV27 NA CASSFRVGQGSYEQYF
TRBJ2-5 TRBV27 NA CASRSSGRARETQYF
TRBJ2-7 TRBV6-5 NA CASSVGPGSYEQYF
TRBJ1-4 TRBV7-9 NA CASSPLAEEKLFF
TRBJ1-6 TRBV18 NA CASSERQGSSPLHF
TRBJ2-1 TRBV18 NA CASSSRGTYNEQFF
TRBJ2-6 TRBV19 NA CASTQGIAGPSGANVLTF
TRBJ2-3 TRBV4-3 NA CASSHHSVELAGAWFGDTQYF
TRBJ2-1 TRBV18 NA CASSPRATGPSYNEQFF
TRBJ2-7 TRBV18 NA CASSRGTGTSVSYEQYF
TRBJ1-6 TRBV5-5 NA CASLSSQGANNSPLHF
TRBJ2-5 TRBV3-1/TRBV3-2 NA CASSQDGASGNRETQYF
TRBJ1-1 TRBV7-9 NA CASSLQGPNTEAFF
TRBJ1-1 TRBV19 once CASRRQGVGTEAFF
TRBJ2-7 TRBV15 few CATNLVDGLREYF
TRBJ2-7 TRBV9 NA CASSVVAGAYDEQYF
TRBJ2-2 TRBV11-2 once CASSLELVWASPTGELFF
TRBJ1-1 TRBV5-1 NA CASRTGGVDTEAFF
TRBJ2-7 TRBV5-4 NA CASSYYRGGDEQYF
TRBJ1-3 TRBV18 NA CASSDGIAGTTGNTIYF
TRBJ2-3 TRBV7-9 NA CASSFLGHSTDTQYF
TRBJ2-5 TRBV5-1 once CASSLAGAYQETQYF
TRBJ1-2 TRBV15 few CATSSRTGGANGYTF
TRBJ1-5 TRBV19 NA CASSIRQGASSGNQPQHF
TRBJ1-2 TRBV12-5 NA CASGLAMDIDYGYTF
TRBJ2-1 TRBV4-2 once CASSQGANVAYNEQFF
TRBJ1-1 TRBV5-1 NA CASSVTGRTEAFF
TRBJ1-3 TRBV4-3 NA CASSGGFGYIGNTIYF
TRBJ1-6 TRBV4-3 NA CASSRDRGENSPLHF
TRBJ1-2 TRBV27 NA CASSLFGAGTTYGYTF
TRBJ1-3 TRBV30 NA CAWKTGRVSGNTIYF
TRBJ1-1 TRBV28 NA CASSLTGGGTEAFF
TRBJ2-1 TRBV10-3 few CAISESSGGTYNEQFF
TRBJ2-1 TRBV4-3 NA CASSQAHQTSAIVIF
TRBJ1-2 TRBV5-1 NA CASSSQGGNYGYTF
TRBJ1-4 TRBV4-3 NA CASSQERLQGGEKLFF
TRBJ2-7 TRBV7-2 NA CASSLGGGDRGSREQYF
TRBJ1-1 TRBV6-1 NA CASSERGRGLSYGNTEAFF
TRBJ1-4 TRBV11-3 NA CASSPHGEAREKLFF
TRBJ2-5 TRBV12-5 once CASGLGGGGETQYF
TRBJ1-3 TRBV7-8 NA CASSYLKGQHSGNTIYF
TRBJ1-3 TRBV4-3 once CASSQEKTASSGNTIYF
TRBJ2-1 TRBV10-3 NA CAIRAVPLTSGGEYNEQFF
TRBJ2-7 TRBV3-1/TRBV3-2 NA CASSRRGSYEQYF
TRBJ1-1 TRBV3-1/TRBV3-2 few CASSQASEAFF
TRBJ1-4 TRBV10-2 NA CASRGGTGAEKLFF
TRBJ2-2 TRBV7-8 NA CASSLPGGGTHSTGELFF
TRBJ1-3 TRBV5-1 NA CASSLGQTSGNTIYF
TRBJ2-4 TRBV6-5 NA CASSYSIGQNIQYF
TRBJ1-5 TRBV2 NA CASRERQSRQHF